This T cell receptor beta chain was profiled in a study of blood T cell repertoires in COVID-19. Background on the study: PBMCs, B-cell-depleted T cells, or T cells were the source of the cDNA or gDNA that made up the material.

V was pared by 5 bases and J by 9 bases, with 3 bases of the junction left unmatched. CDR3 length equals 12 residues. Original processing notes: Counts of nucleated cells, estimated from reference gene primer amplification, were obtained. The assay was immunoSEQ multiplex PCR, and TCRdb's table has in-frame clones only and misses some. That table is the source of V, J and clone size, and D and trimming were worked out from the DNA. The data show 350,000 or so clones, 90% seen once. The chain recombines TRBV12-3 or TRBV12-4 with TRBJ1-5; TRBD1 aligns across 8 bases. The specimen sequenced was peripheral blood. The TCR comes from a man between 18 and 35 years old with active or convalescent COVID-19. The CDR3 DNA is TGTGCCAGCAGTCGACAGGGGTTGCCCCAGCATTTT. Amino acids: CASSRQGLPQHF.